This passage covers 12 T cell receptor beta chains from one sample sequenced in a study of post-analysis software for immune sequencing data. Whole-study findings and limits: Controls had lower frequencies than patients of a few TRBV segments, which included TRBV5-6, TRBV5-1 and TRBV20-1.

Included in the TCR beta cDNA libraries were unique molecular identifiers. Each CDR3 protein gets one entry after TCRdb re-called the PCR reads with MiXCR. Among around 190,000 distinct CDR3 sequences listed, about 30% were seen once. These receptors have no identified antigens. Specimen: blood. These receptors all come from a girl under 18 with multiple sclerosis.

This clonotype has just a few counts. The genes are TRBV4-1 and TRBJ1-1; 10 positions match TRBD1. The germline gives CDR1 MGHRA, CDR2 YSYEKL. V was clipped by 1 base and J by 5 bases; unmatched bases: 7. This CDR3 is 16 amino acids long. CDR3: CASSQVGGQGRTEAFF. DNA of the CDR3: TGCGCCAGCAGCCAAGTTGGGGGACAGGGGAGGACTGAAGCTTTCTTT.

Details on this clonotype: A read error may be the cause here, since a much bigger clone is one base away. The chain combines TRBV6-5 with TRBJ2-5; D might be TRBD1 (6 bases). Germline values: CDR1 MNHEY, CDR2 SVGAGI. The CDR3 covers 14 residues. V shed 6 bases and J shed 11 bases, with 22 bases lying between them. This CDR3 reads CASSVQGWYNEQYF. DNA for the CDR3: TGTGCCAGCAGCGTCCAGGGGTGGTACAATGAGCAGTACTTC.

This clonotype was seen at least ten times. The chain has TRBV6-5 and TRBJ2-5; 11 bases agree with TRBD1. CDR1 MNHEY and CDR2 SVGAGI come from the germline V gene. J was trimmed by 4 bases and V by 5 bases; bases with no gene match: 3. This CDR3 has 14 residues. CDR3 DNA sequence: TGTGCCAGCAGTCGGGACAGGGGGTTAGAGACCCAGTACTTC. Translated, it gives CASSRDRGLETQYF.

As to this clonotype: A much larger clone lies one base from this, so it may be a read error. The rearrangement links TRBV20-1 to TRBJ2-4, with D maybe TRBD2 (5 bases). With 7 bases removed from V and 3 bases from J, the gap between germline ends came to 16 bases. The germline V gene has CDR1 DFQATT and CDR2 SNEGSKA (reference sequence). The CDR3 spans 14 residues. The CDR3 loop is CSVRVELVKNIQYF. Here the CDR3 DNA reads TGCAGTGTAAGGGTAGAACTAGTCAAAAACATTCAGTACTTC.

The chain has TRBV30 and TRBJ2-7, with D tentatively TRBD2 (6 bases). The J call may be wrong; the DNA end is better matched by TRBJ2-5. Germline assignment: CDR1 GTSNPN and CDR2 SVGIG (reference sequence). This CDR3 contains 14 residues. The CDR3 DNA sequence: TGTGCCTGGAGTGTAAAGGCTAGCGCGGCGACCCAGTACTTC. The encoded protein is CAWSVKASAATQYF.

The rearrangement links TRBV10-3 to TRBJ1-1; D gene ambiguous. In germline, CDR1 is ENHRY, CDR2 SYGVKD. Trimming removed 4 bases from V and 3 bases from J, with 12 bases in between. This CDR3 has 14 residues. CDR3 sequence (DNA): TGTGCCATCAGTGCTACGGGTAGGGACACTGAAGCTTTCTTT. Its protein is CAISATGRDTEAFF.

This clonotype was observed once. V is TRBV7-2 and J is TRBJ2-7, with D maybe TRBD1 (6 bases). CDR1 SGHTA and CDR2 FQGNSA come from the germline V gene. The CDR3 runs to 17 residues. Deletions cut 0 bases from V and 0 bases from J, with 15 bases between. The CDR3 reads CASSLATTETGSYEQYF. For the CDR3, the DNA is TGTGCCAGCAGCTTAGCTACCACAGAGACAGGCTCCTACGAGCAGTACTTC.

For this clonotype: A much larger clone lies a single base off, so this may be a read error. The chain employs TRBV3-1 and TRBJ2-3; perhaps TRBD2 as D (6 bases). The CDR3 loop spans 18 amino acids. The germline V gene encodes CDR1 LGHDT and CDR2 YNNKEL (reference sequence). The DNA of the CDR3 is TGTGCCAGCAGCCAAGATCCGCCCGGGACTGGAAGCACAGATATGCAGTATTTT. Encoded protein: CASSQDPPGTGSTDMQYF.

V gene TRBV7-9 combines with J gene TRBJ1-2, with D uncertain. Trimming pared 4 bases from V and 7 bases from J, leaving 7 bases between. This CDR3 spans 11 amino acids. CDR1 is SEHNR, CDR2 FQNEAQ, per germline (reference sequence). The CDR3 DNA sequence: TGTGCCAGCAGCTCGGGTTCTGGCTACACCTTC. This encodes CASSSGSGYTF. Full variable domain (outside the CDR3, taken from reference TRBV7-9 and TRBJ1-2): DTGVSQNPRHKITKRGQNVTFRCDPISEHNRLYWYRQTLGQGPEFLTYFQNEAQLEKSRLLSDRFSAERPKGSFSTLEIQRTEQGDSAMYLCASSSGSGYTFGSGTRLTVV.

The chain has TRBV28 and TRBJ2-2; D uncertain. Trimming took 5 bases from V and 3 from J, leaving 13 bases between them. CDR1 and CDR2 (germline): MDHEN, SYDVKM. This CDR3 is built from 15 residues. CDR3 loop: CASSDRTGYTGELFF. The DNA of the CDR3 is TGTGCCAGCAGTGACCGAACCGGGTACACCGGGGAGCTGTTTTTT.

This clonotype was found once. This may be a read error, as it is one base from a much larger clone. The rearrangement joins TRBV5-1 to TRBJ2-1; the D gene could be TRBD1 or TRBD2 (6 bases each). CDR3 length: 17 residues. Germline lookup yields CDR1 SGHRS and CDR2 YFSETQ. The CDR3 sequence is CASSLAKMGGPYNGQFF. Written as DNA, the CDR3 is TGCGCCAGCAGCTTGGCCAAGATGGGGGGCCCATACAATGGGCAGTTCTTC.

This clonotype was found many times. J is TRBJ2-7 and V is TRBV20-1; 7 positions match TRBD1. CDR3 length: 13 residues. Germline V gene lookup returns CDR1 DFQATT and CDR2 SNEGSKA (reference sequence). The junction had 8 bases not matched to a gene; V was cut back by 6 bases and J by 3 bases. CDR3 coding DNA: TGCAGTGCCCATCAAGGGGGCGGCTACGAGCAGTACTTC. It translates to CSAHQGGGYEQYF.